This record covers a single T cell receptor beta chain. Its target antigen remains unknown. HCMV serostatus was determined by detecting HCMV-specific IgG in serum with a commercial ELISA kit. Peripheral blood mononuclear cells were isolated from blood by Ficoll density gradient centrifugation. This sample stems from a study of T cells expressing NK-cell markers (dated by TCRdb to the early 2020s). Concerning the study at large: TCR beta-chain repertoires were profiled in sorted CD3+CD56+NKG2C+, CD3+CD56+NKG2C- and CD3+CD56-NKG2C+ T-cell subsets from eight donors. The study sequenced eight donors, all healthy volunteers chosen at random: three men and five women. Libraries were sequenced as 2 x 150 bp reads on Illumina HiSeq 2000/2500, MiSeq or NextSeq. Seven of the eight sequenced donors were HCMV-seropositive and one was HCMV-seronegative.

General study outcomes and caveats: In several donors, the dominant CD3+CD56+NKG2C+ clonotypes ranked among the top 10 CD8+ clonotypes, making up roughly 1.0-8% of CD8+ T cells. Those dominant clonotypes were again the most abundant among CD3+CD56-NKG2C+ cells in a handful of donors, at about 28.3-65%. It remained unclear whether the expanded NKG2C-expressing T cell clones were specific for HCMV antigens.

Sequenced on an Illumina HiSeq 2000. TCR beta cDNA libraries were prepared using 5'RACE template switching, which introduced a universal primer site and unique molecular identifiers. Priming for cDNA synthesis came from the TCR beta constant segment, and two successive PCR amplification steps followed. For the original study's pipeline: MIGEC was used to demultiplex reads and group the reads by UMI, and MiTCR was used to assemble and quantify clonotypes. To exclude erroneous sequences, any TCR cDNA sequence not supported by at least two reads was discarded. The tcR package was used for downstream repertoire analysis, with clonotypes matched between fractions based on CDR3 nucleotide sequence plus V segment. VDJmatch was used to annotate antigen specificity against VDJdb, with one amino acid substitution in CDR3 permitted. Each CDR3 protein sequence appears as one entry after TCRdb reprocessed the reads, and no DNA is included. These V and J calls are TCRdb output, not the study's own analysis. Per the sample table, the count is 450,000 to 600,000 distinct CDR3 sequences. The ten most abundant clones make up under 4.5% of the sample.

The source of this sequence is a man between 18 and 29 years old in good health. Donor details come from another sample of the same person, matched by shared clones. Sequencing was done on a sample of blood T cells: a sorted CD56 or NKG2C T cell subset, CD4+ or CD8+ T cells, or bulk PBMC T cells (not recorded which).

The CDR3 loop reads CASSGLAGDGTQYF. Rearrangement joined TRBV5-1 to TRBJ2-5; TCRdb picks TRBD2, but there is no DNA to check that call. From the cysteine through the phenylalanine, the CDR3 covers 14 amino acids. No DNA accompanies this entry. CDR1 SGHRS and CDR2 YFSETQ are derived from the germline V gene.